This TCR beta chain was captured in a study of cytomegalovirus exposure and HLA in healthy donors. 13 Jbeta primers and 60 Vbeta primers were used for the PCR. The protocol was immunoSEQ multiplex PCR, while the TCRdb copy is restricted to in-frame clones and leaves out a portion. The sample lists about 240,000 clones, around 84% occurring once. V was trimmed by 3 bases and J by 6 bases, leaving 12 bases between them. CDR3 length equals 14 residues. Germline V gene sequence: CDR1 SEHNR, CDR2 FQNEAQ (reference sequence). Sequenced input: PBMCs. This chain uses TRBV7-9 with TRBJ2-1; tentatively, D is TRBD1 (6 bases). The sequence was collected from a girl aged 2 to 9 in good health and CMV-seronegative. The CDR3 DNA sequence: TGTGCCAGCAGCTTTCAGGGGCGGCCCAATGAGCAGTTCTTC. Translated: CASSFQGRPNEQFF.